This T cell receptor (beta chain) was identified in a study of cytomegalovirus exposure and HLA in healthy donors. Study-wide findings and caveats: Most TCR beta V segments were productive about 87% or about 30% of the time in an earlier analysis. Reportedly, fewer N-insertions than the approximately 650-donor mean appeared in an Asian-associated ancestry cluster in a later analysis.

Worth noting for this clone: Its antigen is as yet unknown.

This cohort consisted of healthy bone marrow donors. There are 14 residues in the CDR3. In germline, CDR1 is LNHDA, CDR2 SQIVND (reference sequence). V was shortened by 4 bases and J by 1 base, with 10 bases between the two germline ends. Researchers ran the PCR with 60 Vbeta and 13 Jbeta primers. Profiling relied on immunoSEQ multiplex PCR, and the TCRdb table lists in-frame clones only, not all of them. The data contain roughly 190,000 clones, about 84% of them seen just once; the ten biggest clones take up about 3.8%. The rearrangement links TRBV19 to TRBJ1-1; D remains unclear. This clonotype was sampled from a man aged 45-65 years in good health and CMV-seronegative. Material for sequencing was PBMCs. This CDR3 reads CASSTPDTNTEAFF. The CDR3 region has the DNA TGTGCCAGTAGTACACCAGATACGAACACTGAAGCTTTCTTT.